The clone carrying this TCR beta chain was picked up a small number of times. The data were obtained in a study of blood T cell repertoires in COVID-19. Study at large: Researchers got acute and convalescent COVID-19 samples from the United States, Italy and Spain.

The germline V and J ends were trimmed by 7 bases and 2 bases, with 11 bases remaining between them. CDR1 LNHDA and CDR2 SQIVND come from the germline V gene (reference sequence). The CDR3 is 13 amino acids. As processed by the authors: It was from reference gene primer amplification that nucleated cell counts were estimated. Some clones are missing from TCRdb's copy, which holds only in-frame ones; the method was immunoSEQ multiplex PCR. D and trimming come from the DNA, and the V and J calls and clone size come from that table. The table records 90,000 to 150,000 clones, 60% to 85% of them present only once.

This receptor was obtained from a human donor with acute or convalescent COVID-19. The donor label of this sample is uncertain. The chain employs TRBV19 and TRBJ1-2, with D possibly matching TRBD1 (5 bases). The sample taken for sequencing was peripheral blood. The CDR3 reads CASTLGPNYGYTF. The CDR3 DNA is TGTGCCAGTACCCTGGGGCCGAACTATGGCTACACCTTC.